The T cell receptor beta chain described here comes from a study of blood T cell repertoires in COVID-19. Study as a whole: The cDNA or gDNA used as material had been derived from T cells, B-cell-depleted T cells, or PBMCs.

Libraries were prepared by immunoSEQ multiplex PCR; TCRdb keeps only in-frame clonotypes and omits some of them. This repertoire shows roughly 72,000 clones, 88% found once; its top ten account for around 40%. The CDR3 sequence is 16 residues long. Germline V gene sequence: CDR1 LGHDT, CDR2 YNNKEL (reference sequence). V lost 0 bases, J lost 2 bases, and 11 bases lay in between. This clone was seen only once. The sequence derives from a human donor in a cohort sampled during active COVID-19. The genes are TRBV3-1 (or the pseudogene TRBV3-2) and TRBJ2-1; D is uncertain. The sample was peripheral blood. The CDR3, as DNA: TGTGCCAGCAGCCAAGATATAGCTACCACCTACAATGAGCAGTTCTTC. The encoded protein is CASSQDIATTYNEQFF.